A selection of T cell receptor beta chains follows, all from one sample in a study of blood T cell repertoires in COVID-19. Clones were read by immunoSEQ multiplex PCR, and TCRdb kept only the in-frame ones, dropping some. The sample has approximately 250,000 clones, roughly 87% seen once. Sequenced input: PBMCs or T cells enriched from blood (not recorded which). These receptors were collected from a woman aged 25-40 years who had recovered from COVID-19. Each CDR3 is given with its conserved first and last residue. Each record gives: clone size, D gene, V gene, J gene, CDR3 protein, CDR3 DNA. The D gene is left open where the match is weak. A row's size may be missing; if present it is once, few, many or a size class.

few	.	TRBV2	TRBJ1-6	CASREPGYGSPLHF	TGTGCCAGCAGAGAGCCAGGGTATGGATCACCCCTCCACTTT
.	.	TRBV6-5	TRBJ2-2	CASSFRGGELFF	TGTGCCAGCAGTTTCAGGGGAGGGGAGCTGTTTTTT
.	TRBD2	TRBV9	TRBJ2-3	CASSVLAGGADTQYF	TGTGCCAGCAGCGTCCTAGCGGGGGGTGCAGATACGCAGTATTTT
.	.	TRBV5-1	TRBJ2-7	CASSLALQGAAYEQYF	TGCGCCAGCAGCTTGGCCTTACAGGGTGCTGCCTACGAGCAGTACTTC
.	TRBD2	TRBV29-1	TRBJ2-7	CSVPSGSPYEQYF	TGCAGCGTCCCTAGCGGGAGCCCCTACGAGCAGTACTTC
.	TRBD2	TRBV3-1/TRBV3-2	TRBJ2-1	CASSQLAGGSLSYNEQFF	TGTGCCAGCAGCCAACTAGCGGGAGGGTCGTTATCCTACAATGAGCAGTTCTTC
.	TRBD2	TRBV2	TRBJ2-7	CASSRLAGEDEQYF	TGTGCCAGCAGCCGACTAGCGGGAGAGGACGAGCAGTACTTC
once	TRBD2	TRBV27	TRBJ2-1	CASSVVAGGTPDEQFF	TGTGCCAGCAGTGTGGTGGCGGGGGGTACTCCGGATGAGCAGTTCTTC
.	.	TRBV27	TRBJ2-7	CASIDARQYF	TGTGCCAGCATCGATGCGCGGCAGTACTTC
once	TRBD2	TRBV6-1	TRBJ2-7	CASSAHWAGASYEQYF	TGTGCCAGCAGTGCACACTGGGCGGGAGCCTCCTACGAGCAGTACTTC
.	.	TRBV14	TRBJ1-1	CASSQDPGGVAEAFF	TGTGCCAGCAGCCAAGACCCGGGAGGGGTCGCTGAAGCTTTCTTT
.	TRBD1	TRBV4-1	TRBJ2-5	CASSSRQGATAIETQYF	TGCGCCAGCAGCTCCAGACAGGGGGCTACGGCTATAGAGACCCAGTACTTC
.	TRBD2	TRBV27	TRBJ2-2	CASSLLGAGTGELFF	TGTGCCAGCAGTTTATTGGGAGCGGGGACCGGGGAGCTGTTTTTT
.	TRBD1	TRBV5-1	TRBJ1-1	CASSLVGTEERAFF	TGCGCCAGCAGCTTGGTTGGGACAGAAGAGAGGGCTTTCTTT
.	TRBD1	TRBV27	TRBJ2-4	CASSPGQGIAKNIQYF	TGTGCCAGCAGTCCGGGACAGGGGATAGCCAAAAACATTCAGTACTTC
.	.	TRBV27	TRBJ1-2	CASSSPGAGYTF	TGTGCCAGCAGTTCCCCAGGGGCAGGCTACACCTTC
.	TRBD2	TRBV7-9	TRBJ2-3	CASRSSGSADTQYF	TGTGCCAGCAGGTCTAGCGGGAGCGCAGATACGCAGTATTTT
.	TRBD1	TRBV28	TRBJ1-1	CASTPGDRVTEAFF	TGTGCCAGCACCCCGGGGGACAGGGTAACTGAAGCTTTCTTT